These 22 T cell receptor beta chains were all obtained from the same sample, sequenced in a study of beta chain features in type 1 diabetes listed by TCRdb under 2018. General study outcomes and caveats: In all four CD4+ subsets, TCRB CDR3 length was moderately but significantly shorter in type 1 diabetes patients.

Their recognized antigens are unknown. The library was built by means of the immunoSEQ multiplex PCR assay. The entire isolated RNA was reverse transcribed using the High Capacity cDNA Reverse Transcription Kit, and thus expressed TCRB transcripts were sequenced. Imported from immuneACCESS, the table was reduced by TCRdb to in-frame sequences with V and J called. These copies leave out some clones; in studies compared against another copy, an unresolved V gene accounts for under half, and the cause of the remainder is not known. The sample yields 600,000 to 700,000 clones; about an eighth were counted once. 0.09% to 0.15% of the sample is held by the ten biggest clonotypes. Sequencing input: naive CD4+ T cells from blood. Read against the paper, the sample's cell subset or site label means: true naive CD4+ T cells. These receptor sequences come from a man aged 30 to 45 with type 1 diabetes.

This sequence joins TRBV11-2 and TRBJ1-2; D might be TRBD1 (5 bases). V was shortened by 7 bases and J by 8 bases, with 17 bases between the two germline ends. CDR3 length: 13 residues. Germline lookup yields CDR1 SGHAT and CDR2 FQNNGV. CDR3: CASTRITGEGYTF. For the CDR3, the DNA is TGTGCCAGCACCAGAATCACAGGAGAAGGCTACACCTTC.

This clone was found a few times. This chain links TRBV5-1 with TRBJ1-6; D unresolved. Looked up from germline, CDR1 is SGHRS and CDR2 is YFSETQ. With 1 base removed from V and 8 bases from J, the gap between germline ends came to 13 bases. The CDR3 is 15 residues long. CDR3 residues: CASSLQVTMDSPLHF. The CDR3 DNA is TGCGCCAGCAGCTTGCAAGTGACAATGGATTCACCCCTCCACTTT.

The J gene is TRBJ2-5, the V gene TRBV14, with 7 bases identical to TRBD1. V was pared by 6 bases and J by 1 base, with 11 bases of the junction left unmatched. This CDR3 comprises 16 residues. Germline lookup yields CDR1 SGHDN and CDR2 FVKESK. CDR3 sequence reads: CASSHWTGLPQETQYF. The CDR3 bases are TGTGCCAGCAGTCATTGGACAGGCTTACCCCAAGAGACCCAGTACTTC.

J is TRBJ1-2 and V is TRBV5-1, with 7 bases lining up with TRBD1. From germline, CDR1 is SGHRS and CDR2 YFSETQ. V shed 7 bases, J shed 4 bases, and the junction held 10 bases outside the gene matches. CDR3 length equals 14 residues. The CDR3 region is CASSESGTVYGYTF. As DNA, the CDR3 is TGCGCCAGCTCCGAGTCCGGGACAGTCTATGGCTACACCTTC. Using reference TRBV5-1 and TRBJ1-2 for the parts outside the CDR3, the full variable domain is KAGVTQTPRYLIKTRGQQVTLSCSPISGHRSVSWYQQTPGQGLQFLFEYFSETQRNKGNFPGRFSGRQFSNSRSEMNVSTLELGDSALYLCASSESGTVYGYTFGSGTRLTVV.

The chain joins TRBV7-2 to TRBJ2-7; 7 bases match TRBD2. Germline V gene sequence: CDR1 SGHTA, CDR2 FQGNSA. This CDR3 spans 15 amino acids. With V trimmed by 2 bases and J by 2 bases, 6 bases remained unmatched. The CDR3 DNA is TGTGCCAGCAGCTTATTAGGGACTACCACCTACGAGCAGTACTTC. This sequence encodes CASSLLGTTTYEQYF.

This CDR3 is CSVRASGFVVDEQYF. The CDR3 DNA reads TGCAGCGTCCGAGCCTCAGGGTTTGTCGTCGACGAGCAGTACTTC. The V and J genes are TRBV29-1 and TRBJ2-7; tentatively, D is TRBD1 (5 bases). Germline lookup yields CDR1 SQVTM and CDR2 ANQGSEA. Trimming removed 6 bases from V and 5 bases from J, with 23 bases in between. This CDR3 has 15 amino acids.

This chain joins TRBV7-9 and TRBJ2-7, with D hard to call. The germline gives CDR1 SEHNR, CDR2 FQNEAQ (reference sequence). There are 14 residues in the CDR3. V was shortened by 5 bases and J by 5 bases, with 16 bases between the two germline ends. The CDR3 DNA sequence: TGTGCCAGCAGCACCCGGGTCTATGGGAACGAGCAGTACTTC. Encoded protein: CASSTRVYGNEQYF. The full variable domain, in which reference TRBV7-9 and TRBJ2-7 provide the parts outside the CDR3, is DTGVSQNPRHKITKRGQNVTFRCDPISEHNRLYWYRQTLGQGPEFLTYFQNEAQLEKSRLLSDRFSAERPKGSFSTLEIQRTEQGDSAMYLCASSTRVYGNEQYFGPGTRLTVT.

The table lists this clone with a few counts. The CDR3 nucleotides are TGTGCCAGCAGCAACCAGGGAGGAAACACCATATATTTT. Its protein is CASSNQGGNTIYF. The V gene is TRBV7-9, the J gene TRBJ1-3, with a weak D call TRBD1 (5 bases). CDR1 and CDR2 (germline): SEHNR, FQNEAQ (reference sequence). This CDR3 has 13 amino acids. V shed 5 bases and J shed 4 bases, with 9 bases lying between them. Variable domain in full (rest from reference TRBV7-9 and TRBJ1-3): DTGVSQNPRHKITKRGQNVTFRCDPISEHNRLYWYRQTLGQGPEFLTYFQNEAQLEKSRLLSDRFSAERPKGSFSTLEIQRTEQGDSAMYLCASSNQGGNTIYFGEGSWLTVV.

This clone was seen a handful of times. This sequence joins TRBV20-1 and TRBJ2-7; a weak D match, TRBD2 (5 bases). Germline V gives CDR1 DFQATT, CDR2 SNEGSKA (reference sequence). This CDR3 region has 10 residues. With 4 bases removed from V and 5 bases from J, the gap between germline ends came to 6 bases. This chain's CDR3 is CSAKRDEQYF. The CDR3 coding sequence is TGCAGTGCTAAGAGGGACGAGCAGTACTTC.

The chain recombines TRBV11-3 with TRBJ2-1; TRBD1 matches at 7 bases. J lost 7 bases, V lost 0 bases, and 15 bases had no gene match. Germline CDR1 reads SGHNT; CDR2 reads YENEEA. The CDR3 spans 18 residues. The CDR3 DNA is TGTGCCAGCAGCTTAGATTATAGAGGGGGCGTATTAATGAATGAGCAGTTCTTC. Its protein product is CASSLDYRGGVLMNEQFF. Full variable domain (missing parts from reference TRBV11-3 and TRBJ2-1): EAGVVQSPRYKIIEKKQPVAFWCNPISGHNTLYWYLQNLGQGPELLIRYENEEAVDDSQLPKDRFSAERLKGVDSTLKIQPAELGDSAVYLCASSLDYRGGVLMNEQFFGPGTRLTVL.

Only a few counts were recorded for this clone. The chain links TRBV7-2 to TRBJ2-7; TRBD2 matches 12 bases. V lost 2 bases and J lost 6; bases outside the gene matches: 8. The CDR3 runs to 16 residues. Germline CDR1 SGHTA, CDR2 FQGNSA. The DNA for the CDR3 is TGTGCCAGCAGCTTACAGGCTAGCGGGGGGGCTAGCGAGCAGTACTTC. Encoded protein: CASSLQASGGASEQYF. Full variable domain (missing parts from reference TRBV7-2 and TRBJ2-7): GAGVSQSPSNKVTEKGKDVELRCDPISGHTALYWYRQSLGQGLEFLIYFQGNSAPDKSGLPSDRFSAERTGGSVSTLTIQRTQQEDSAVYLCASSLQASGGASEQYFGPGTRLTVT.

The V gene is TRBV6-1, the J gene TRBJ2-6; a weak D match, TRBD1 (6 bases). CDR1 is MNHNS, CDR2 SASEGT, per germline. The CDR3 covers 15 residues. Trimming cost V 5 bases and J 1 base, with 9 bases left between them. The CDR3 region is CASSTQGSGANVLTF. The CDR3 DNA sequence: TGTGCCAGCAGTACCCAGGGGTCTGGGGCCAACGTCCTGACTTTC.

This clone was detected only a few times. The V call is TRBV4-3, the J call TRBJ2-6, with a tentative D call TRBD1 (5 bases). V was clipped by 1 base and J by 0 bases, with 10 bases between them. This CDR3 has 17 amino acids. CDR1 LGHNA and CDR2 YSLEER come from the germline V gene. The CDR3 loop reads CASSQVGHISGANVLTF. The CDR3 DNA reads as TGCGCCAGCAGCCAAGTCGGACACATCTCTGGGGCCAACGTCCTGACTTTC.

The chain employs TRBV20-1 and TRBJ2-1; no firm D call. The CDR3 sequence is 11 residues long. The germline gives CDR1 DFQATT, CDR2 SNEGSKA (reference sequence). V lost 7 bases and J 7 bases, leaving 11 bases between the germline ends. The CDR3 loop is CSGKGQNEQFF. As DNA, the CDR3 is TGCAGTGGAAAAGGGCAAAATGAGCAGTTCTTC.

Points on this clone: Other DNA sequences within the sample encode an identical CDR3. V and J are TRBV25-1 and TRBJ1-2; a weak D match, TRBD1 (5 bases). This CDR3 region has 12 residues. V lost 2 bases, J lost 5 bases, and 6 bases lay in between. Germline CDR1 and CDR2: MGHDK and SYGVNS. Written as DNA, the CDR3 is TGTGCCAGCAGTGAACAGGGATATGGCTACACCTTC. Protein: CASSEQGYGYTF.

The CDR3 is CASSDGGQETQYF. The CDR3 nucleotides are TGCGCCAGCAGTGATGGGGGTCAAGAGACCCAGTACTTC. The chain carries TRBV10-1 and TRBJ2-5; D might be TRBD1 or TRBD2, each matching 5 bases. The V and J ends lost 3 bases and 2 bases respectively, with 7 bases between them. The CDR3 sequence is 13 residues long. The germline V gene has CDR1 WNHNN and CDR2 SYGVQD (reference sequence).

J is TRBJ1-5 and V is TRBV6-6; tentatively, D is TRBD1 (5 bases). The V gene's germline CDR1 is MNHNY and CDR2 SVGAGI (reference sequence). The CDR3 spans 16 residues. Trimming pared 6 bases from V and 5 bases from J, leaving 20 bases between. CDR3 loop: CASRSPQGSAYQPQHF. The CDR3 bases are TGTGCCAGCAGATCGCCCCAGGGATCCGCGTATCAGCCCCAGCATTTT.

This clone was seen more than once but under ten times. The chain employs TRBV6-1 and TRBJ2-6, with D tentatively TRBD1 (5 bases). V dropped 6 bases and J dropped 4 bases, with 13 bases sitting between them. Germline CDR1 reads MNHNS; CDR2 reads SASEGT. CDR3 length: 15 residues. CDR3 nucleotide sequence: TGTGCCAGCAGCCAAGGGGTAGCCGGGGCCAACGTCCTGACTTTC. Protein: CASSQGVAGANVLTF.

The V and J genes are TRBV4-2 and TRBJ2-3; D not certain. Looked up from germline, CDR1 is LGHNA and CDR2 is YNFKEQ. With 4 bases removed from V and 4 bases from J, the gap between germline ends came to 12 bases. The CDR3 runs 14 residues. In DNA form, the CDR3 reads TGTGCCAGCAGCCCGTCGGCTGGGCCAGATACGCAGTATTTT. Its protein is CASSPSAGPDTQYF.

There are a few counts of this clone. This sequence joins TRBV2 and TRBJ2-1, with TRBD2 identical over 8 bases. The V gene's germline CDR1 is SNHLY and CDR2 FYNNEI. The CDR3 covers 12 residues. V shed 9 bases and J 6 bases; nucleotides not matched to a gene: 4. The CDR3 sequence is CASGTRFNEQFF. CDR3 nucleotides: TGTGCCAGTGGGACTAGATTCAATGAGCAGTTCTTC.

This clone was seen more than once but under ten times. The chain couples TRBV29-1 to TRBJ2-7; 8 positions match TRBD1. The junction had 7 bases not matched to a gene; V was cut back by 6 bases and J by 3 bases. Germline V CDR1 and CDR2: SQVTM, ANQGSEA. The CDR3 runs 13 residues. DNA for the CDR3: TGCAGCGTAGAGGGGACAGGAGACTACGAGCAGTACTTC. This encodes CSVEGTGDYEQYF.

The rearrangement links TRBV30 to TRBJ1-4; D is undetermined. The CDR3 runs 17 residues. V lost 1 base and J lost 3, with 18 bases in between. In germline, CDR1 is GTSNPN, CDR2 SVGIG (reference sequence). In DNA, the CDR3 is TGTGCCTGGAGTGACTACAGAAACCCTAAGGCTAATGAAAAACTGTTTTTT. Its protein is CAWSDYRNPKANEKLFF.